This TCR beta chain was sequenced during a study of blood T cell repertoires in COVID-19. Looking at the study overall: COVID-19 samples from acute and convalescent phases originated in the United States, Italy and Spain. T cells, B-cell-depleted T cells, or PBMCs provided the cDNA or gDNA that served as material.

V gave up 2 bases and J gave up 3 bases; unmatched junction bases: 1. The CDR3 has 16 residues. In germline, CDR1 is KGHSH, CDR2 LQKENI. The Seattle patients joined while their infection was active and were tracked longitudinally afterward. Authors' data handling: Reference gene primer amplification gave nucleated cell count estimates. The repertoire was sequenced with immunoSEQ multiplex PCR; TCRdb's copy has only in-frame clones and lacks some. D and trimming come from the DNA, and the V and J calls and clone size come from that table. The sample consists of approximately 460,000 clones, 89% of them appearing once. This clone appeared a single time. Other nucleotide sequences from this sample produce the same CDR3.

The sequenced sample consisted of peripheral blood. This chain joins TRBV18 and TRBJ2-2, with 12 positions matching TRBD2. This clonotype originated in a man between 18 and 29 years old with COVID-19, enrolled during active disease. The CDR3 DNA reads TGTGCCAGCTCACCAAGACTAGCGGGGGACACCGGGGAGCTGTTTTTT. Translating it yields CASSPRLAGDTGELFF. Supplemented by reference TRBV18 and TRBJ2-2, the full variable domain reads NAGVMQNPRHLVRRRGQEARLRCSPMKGHSHVYWYRQLPEEGLKFMVYLQKENIIDESGMPKERFSAEFPKEGPSILRIQQVVRGDSAAYFCASSPRLAGDTGELFFGEGSRLTVL.